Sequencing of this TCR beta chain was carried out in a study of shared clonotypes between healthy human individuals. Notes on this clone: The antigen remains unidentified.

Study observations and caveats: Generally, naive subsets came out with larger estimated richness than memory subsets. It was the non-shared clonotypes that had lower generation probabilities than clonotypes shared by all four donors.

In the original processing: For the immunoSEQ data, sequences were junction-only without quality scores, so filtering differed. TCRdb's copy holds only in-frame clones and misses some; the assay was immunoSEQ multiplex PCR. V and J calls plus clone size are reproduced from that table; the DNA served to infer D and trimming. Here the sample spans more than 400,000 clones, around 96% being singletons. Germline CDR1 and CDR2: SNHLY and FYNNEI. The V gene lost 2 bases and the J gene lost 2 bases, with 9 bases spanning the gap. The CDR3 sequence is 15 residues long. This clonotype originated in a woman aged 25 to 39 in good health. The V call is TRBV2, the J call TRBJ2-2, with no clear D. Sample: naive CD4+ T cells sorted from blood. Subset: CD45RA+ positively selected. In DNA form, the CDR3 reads TGTGCCAGCAGTGAATGGGTTAGCAACACCGGGGAGCTGTTTTTT. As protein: CASSEWVSNTGELFF.